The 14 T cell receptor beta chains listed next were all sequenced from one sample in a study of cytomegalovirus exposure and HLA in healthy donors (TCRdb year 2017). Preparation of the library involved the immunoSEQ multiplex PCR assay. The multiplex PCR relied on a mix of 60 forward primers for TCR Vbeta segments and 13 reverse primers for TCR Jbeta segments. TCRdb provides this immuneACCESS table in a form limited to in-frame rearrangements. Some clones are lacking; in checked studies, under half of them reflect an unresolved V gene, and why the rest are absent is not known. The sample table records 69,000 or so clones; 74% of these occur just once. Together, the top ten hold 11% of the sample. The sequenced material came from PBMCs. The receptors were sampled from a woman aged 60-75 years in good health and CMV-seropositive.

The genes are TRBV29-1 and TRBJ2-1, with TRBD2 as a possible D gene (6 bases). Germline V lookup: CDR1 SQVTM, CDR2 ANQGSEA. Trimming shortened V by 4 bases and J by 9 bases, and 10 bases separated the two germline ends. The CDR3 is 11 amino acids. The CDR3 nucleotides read TGCAGCGTTGTGCTAGCGACTGAGCAGTTCTTC. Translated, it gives CSVVLATEQFF.

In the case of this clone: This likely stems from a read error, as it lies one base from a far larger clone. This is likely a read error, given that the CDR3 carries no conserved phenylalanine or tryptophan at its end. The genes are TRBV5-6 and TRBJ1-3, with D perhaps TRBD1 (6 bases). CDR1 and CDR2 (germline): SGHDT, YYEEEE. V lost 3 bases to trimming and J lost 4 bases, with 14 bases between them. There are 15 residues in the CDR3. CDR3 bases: TGTGCCAGCAGCTACAGGGATGTCAGAGGAAACACCATATATTGT. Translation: CASSYRDVRGNTIYC.

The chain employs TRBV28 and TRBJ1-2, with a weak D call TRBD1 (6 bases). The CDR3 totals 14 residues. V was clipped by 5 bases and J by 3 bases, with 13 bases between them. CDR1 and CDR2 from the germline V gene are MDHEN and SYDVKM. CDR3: CASSPGVEHYGYTF. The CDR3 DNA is TGTGCCAGCAGTCCAGGGGTGGAGCACTATGGCTACACCTTC.

In DNA, the CDR3 is TGTGCCAGCAGCCTGACGGGAAACAATGAGCAGTTCTTC. Translation gives CASSLTGNNEQFF. The chain carries TRBV9 and TRBJ2-1, with TRBD2 as a possible D gene (5 bases). This CDR3 comprises 13 residues. The V end lost 4 bases, the J end lost 5 bases, and 10 bases lay between the germline ends. Germline-derived CDR1 and CDR2 are SGDLS and YYNGEE.

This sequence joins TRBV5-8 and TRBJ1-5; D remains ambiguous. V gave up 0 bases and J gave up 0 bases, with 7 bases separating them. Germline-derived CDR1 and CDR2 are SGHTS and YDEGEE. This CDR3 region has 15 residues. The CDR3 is CASSLAVISNQPQHF. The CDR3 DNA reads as TGTGCCAGCAGCTTGGCCGTAATTAGCAATCAGCCCCAGCATTTT.

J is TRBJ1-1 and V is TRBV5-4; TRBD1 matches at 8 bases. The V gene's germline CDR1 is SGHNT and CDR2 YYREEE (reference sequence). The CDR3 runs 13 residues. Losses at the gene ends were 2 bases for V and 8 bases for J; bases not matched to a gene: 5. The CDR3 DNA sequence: TGTGCCAGCAGCTTACAGGGGGTTGAAGAAGCTTTCTTT. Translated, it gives CASSLQGVEEAFF.

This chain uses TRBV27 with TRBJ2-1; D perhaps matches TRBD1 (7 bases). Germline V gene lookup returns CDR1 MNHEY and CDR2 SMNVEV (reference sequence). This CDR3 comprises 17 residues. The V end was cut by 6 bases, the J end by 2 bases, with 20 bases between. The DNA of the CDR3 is TGTGCCAGCAGCCAGGGGGGACTTGCTCTGACCTACAATGAGCAGTTCTTC. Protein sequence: CASSQGGLALTYNEQFF.

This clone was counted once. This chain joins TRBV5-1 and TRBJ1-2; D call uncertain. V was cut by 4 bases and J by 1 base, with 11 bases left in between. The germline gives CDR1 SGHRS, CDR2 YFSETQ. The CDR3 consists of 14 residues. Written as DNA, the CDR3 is TGCGCCAGCAGCCCCAACGGAGGTAACTATGGCTACACCTTC. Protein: CASSPNGGNYGYTF.

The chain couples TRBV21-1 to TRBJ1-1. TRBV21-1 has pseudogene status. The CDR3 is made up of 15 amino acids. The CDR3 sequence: CASSKREVKRPKAFF. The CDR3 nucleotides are TGTGCCAGCAGCAAAAGGGAGGTCAAACGTCCTAAAGCTTTCTTT.

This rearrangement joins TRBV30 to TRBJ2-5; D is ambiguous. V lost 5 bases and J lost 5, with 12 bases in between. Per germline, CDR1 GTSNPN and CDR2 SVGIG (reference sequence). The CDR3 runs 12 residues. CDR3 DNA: TGTGCCTGGGCTGGTGCGAGCGAGACCCAGTACTTC. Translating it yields CAWAGASETQYF.

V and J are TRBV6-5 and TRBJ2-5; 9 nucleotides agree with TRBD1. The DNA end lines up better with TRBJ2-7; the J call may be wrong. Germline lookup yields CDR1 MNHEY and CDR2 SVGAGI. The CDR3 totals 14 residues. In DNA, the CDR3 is TGTGCCAGCAGATCCGGGACAGGGACGATCGAGCAGTACTTC. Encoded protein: CASRSGTGTIEQYF.

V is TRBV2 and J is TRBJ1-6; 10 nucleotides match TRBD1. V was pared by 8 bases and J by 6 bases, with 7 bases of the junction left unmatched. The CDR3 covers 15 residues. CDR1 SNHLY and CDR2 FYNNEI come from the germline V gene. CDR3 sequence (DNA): TGTGCCAGCTTTGGACAGGGGGTGACTAATTCACCCCTCCACTTT. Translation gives CASFGQGVTNSPLHF.

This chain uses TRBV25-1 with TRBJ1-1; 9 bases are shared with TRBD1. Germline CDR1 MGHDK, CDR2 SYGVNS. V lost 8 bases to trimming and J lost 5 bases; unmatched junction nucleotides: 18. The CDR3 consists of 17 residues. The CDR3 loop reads CASLSTPETGGFTEAFF. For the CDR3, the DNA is TGTGCCAGCTTAAGTACCCCGGAGACAGGGGGATTTACTGAAGCTTTCTTT.

For the CDR3, the DNA is TGTGCCACAGAGGTGCATGACTCTGGAAACACCATATATTTT. Amino acids: CATEVHDSGNTIYF. This chain uses TRBV10-3 with TRBJ1-3; D unresolved. V shed 10 bases and J shed 0 bases, with 13 bases lying between them. CDR3 size: 14 residues. Germline CDR1 is ENHRY and CDR2 is SYGVKD.